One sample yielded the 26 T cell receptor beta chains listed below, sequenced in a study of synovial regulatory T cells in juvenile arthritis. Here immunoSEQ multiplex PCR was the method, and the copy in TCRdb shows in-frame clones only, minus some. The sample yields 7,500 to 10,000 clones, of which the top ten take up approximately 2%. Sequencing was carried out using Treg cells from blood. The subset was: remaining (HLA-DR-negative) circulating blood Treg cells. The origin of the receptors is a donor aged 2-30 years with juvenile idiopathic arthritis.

The CDR3 reads CASTSQGGHTDTQYF. The V and J genes are TRBV19 and TRBJ2-3; TCRdb's D call of TRBD1 is untestable without DNA. Germline V lookup: CDR1 LNHDA, CDR2 SQIVND (reference sequence). The CDR3 is 15 amino acids. This entry has no DNA.

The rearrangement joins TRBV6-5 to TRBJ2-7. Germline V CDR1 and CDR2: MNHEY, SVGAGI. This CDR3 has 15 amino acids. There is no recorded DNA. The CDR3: CASNPRRPSSYEQYF.

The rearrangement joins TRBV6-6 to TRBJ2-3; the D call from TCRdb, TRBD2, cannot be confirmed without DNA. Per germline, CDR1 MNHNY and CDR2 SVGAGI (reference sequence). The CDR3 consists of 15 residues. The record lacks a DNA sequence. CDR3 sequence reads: CASSYSAGGPGTQYF.

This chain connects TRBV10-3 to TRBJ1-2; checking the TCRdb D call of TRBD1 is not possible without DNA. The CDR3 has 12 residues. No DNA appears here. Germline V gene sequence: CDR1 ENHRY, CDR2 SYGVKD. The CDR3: CAIRPTGPGYTF.

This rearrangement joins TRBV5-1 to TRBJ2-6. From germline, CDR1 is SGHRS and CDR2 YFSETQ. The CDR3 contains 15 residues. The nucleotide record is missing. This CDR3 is CASSLDYAWANVLTF.

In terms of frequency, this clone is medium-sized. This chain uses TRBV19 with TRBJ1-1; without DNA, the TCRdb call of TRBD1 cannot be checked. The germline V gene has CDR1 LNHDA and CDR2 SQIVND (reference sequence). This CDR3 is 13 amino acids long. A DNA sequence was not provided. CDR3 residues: CATKGGAGTEAFF.

The CDR3 protein is CAITGTGNREQYF. The chain couples TRBV10-3 to TRBJ2-7; the D call of TRBD1 rests on TCRdb alone, since no DNA is present to check it. Germline V lookup: CDR1 ENHRY, CDR2 SYGVKD. The length of the CDR3 is 13 residues. The DNA sequence is not available.

CDR3 protein: CASSQDSQSSYEQYF. This chain links TRBV7-9 with TRBJ2-7; the D gene TCRdb calls, TRBD1, cannot be checked with no DNA. Germline V CDR1 and CDR2: SEHNR, FQNEAQ (reference sequence). This CDR3 spans 15 amino acids. DNA was not recorded.

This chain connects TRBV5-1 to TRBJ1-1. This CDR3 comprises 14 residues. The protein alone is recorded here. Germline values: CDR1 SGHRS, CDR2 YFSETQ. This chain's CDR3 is CASSLGWGVYEAFF.

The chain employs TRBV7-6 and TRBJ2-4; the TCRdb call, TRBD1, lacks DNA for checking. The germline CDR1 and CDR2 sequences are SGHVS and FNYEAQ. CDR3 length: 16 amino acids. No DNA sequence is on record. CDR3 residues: CASSFGQGTAKNIQYF.

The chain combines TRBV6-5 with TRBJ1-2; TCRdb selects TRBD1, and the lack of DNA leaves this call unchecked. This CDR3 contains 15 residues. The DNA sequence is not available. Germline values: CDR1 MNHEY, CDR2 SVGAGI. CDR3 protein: CASSYSWDRNYGYTF.

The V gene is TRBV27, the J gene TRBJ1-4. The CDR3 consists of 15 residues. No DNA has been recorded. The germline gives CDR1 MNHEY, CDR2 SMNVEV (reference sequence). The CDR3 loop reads CASSLSGGPNEKLFF.

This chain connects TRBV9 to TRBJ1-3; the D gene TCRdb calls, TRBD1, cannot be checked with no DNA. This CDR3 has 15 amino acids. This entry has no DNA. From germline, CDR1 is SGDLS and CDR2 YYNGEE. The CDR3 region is CASSDQVLPGNTIYF. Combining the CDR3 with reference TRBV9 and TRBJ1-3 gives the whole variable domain DSGVTQTPKHLITATGQRVTLRCSPRSGDLSVYWYQQSLDQGLQFLIQYYNGEERAKGNILERFSAQQFPDLHSELNLSSLELGDSALYFCASSDQVLPGNTIYFGEGSWLTVV.

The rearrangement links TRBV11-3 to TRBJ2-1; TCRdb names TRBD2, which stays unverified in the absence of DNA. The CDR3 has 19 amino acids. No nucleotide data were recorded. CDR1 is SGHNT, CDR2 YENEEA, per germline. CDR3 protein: CASSEFTSGSLYPNHEQFF.

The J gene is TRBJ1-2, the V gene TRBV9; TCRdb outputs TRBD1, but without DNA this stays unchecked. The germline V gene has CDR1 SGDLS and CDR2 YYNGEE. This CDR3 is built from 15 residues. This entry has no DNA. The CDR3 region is CASSPKIGTEYGYTF.

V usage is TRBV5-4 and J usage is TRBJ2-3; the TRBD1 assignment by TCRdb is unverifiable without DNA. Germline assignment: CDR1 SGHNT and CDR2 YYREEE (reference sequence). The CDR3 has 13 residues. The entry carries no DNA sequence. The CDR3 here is CASSSRTTDTQYF.

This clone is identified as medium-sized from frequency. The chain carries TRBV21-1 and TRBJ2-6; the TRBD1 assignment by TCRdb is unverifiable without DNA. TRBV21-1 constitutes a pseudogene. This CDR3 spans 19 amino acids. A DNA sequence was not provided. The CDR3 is CASSKDLGTDNSGANVLTF.

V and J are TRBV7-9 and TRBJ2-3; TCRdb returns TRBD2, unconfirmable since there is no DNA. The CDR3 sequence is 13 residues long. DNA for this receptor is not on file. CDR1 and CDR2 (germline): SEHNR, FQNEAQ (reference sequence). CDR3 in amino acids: CASSLLGIVTQYF. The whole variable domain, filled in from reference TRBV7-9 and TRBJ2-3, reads DTGVSQNPRHKITKRGQNVTFRCDPISEHNRLYWYRQTLGQGPEFLTYFQNEAQLEKSRLLSDRFSAERPKGSFSTLEIQRTEQGDSAMYLCASSLLGIVTQYFGPGTRLTVL.

CDR3 in amino acids: CASKEGRGHEQYF. The rearrangement joins TRBV11-2 to TRBJ2-7. The CDR3 runs to 13 residues. No DNA appears here. Germline CDR1 SGHAT, CDR2 FQNNGV.

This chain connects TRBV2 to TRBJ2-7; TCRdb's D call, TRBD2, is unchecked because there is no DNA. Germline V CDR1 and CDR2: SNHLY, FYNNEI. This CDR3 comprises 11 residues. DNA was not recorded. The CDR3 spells CATREGLEQYF. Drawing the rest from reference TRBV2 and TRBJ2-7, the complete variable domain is EPEVTQTPSHQVTQMGQEVILRCVPISNHLYFYWYRQILGQKVEFLVSFYNNEISEKSEIFDDQFSVERPDGSNFTLKIRSTKLEDSAMYFCATREGLEQYFGPGTRLTVT.

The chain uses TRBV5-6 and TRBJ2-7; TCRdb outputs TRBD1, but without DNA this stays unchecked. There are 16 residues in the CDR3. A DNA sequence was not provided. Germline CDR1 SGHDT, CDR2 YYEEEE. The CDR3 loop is CASSLVRDRGIDEQYF.

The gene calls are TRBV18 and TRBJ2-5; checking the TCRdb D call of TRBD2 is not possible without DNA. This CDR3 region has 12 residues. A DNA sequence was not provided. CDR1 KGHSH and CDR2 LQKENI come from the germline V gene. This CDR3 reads CASSPLRETQYF.

The CDR3 protein is CASSFTGRTEAFF. The chain employs TRBV11-2 and TRBJ1-1; TCRdb proposes TRBD1, but this gene call is untestable without DNA. This CDR3 contains 13 residues. No DNA sequence was recorded. Germline loops: CDR1 SGHAT, CDR2 FQNNGV.

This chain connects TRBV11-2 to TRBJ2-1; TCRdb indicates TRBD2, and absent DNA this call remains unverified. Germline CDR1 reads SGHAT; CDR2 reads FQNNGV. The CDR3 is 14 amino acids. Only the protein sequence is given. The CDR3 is CASSSRTSADEQFF.

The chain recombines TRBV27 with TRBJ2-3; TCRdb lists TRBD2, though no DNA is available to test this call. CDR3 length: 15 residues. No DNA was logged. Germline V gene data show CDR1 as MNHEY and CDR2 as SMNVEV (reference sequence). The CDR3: CASRLGLVSTDTQYF.

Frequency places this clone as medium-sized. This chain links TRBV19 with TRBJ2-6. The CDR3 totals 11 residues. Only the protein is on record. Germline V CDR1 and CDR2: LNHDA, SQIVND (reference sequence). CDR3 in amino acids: CASSGANVLTF.